This TCR beta chain appears in the sequencing data of a study of blood T cell repertoires in COVID-19 (TCRdb year 2020). About the full investigation: Samples from collaborators originated in the United States, Italy and Spain and spanned both the acute and convalescent phases of COVID-19. The dataset comprised deeply sampled blood TCRbeta repertoires from subjects exposed to, actively infected with, or recovered from COVID-19. HLA class I and class II types, where available, came from metadata supplied by the sample provider rather than from assay-based typing. The samples were drawn from the first 160 participants of the ongoing ImmuneRACE study and from 1,254 subjects provided by 6 global collaborators. The material from the prospective study consisted of cDNA or gDNA derived from T cells, B-cell-depleted T cells, or PBMCs. The sample metadata nearly always contained a de-identified subject ID, COVID-19 status, age in years and sex. The repertoires were released in a freely available public database meant as a resource for research on the immune response to SARS-CoV-2.

TCRbeta CDR3 regions were amplified from genomic DNA by means of the immunoSEQ Assay, a bias-controlled multiplex PCR. In the paper's pipeline: Nucleated cell counts per sample were estimated from amplification of reference gene primers within the assay. To quantify the absolute abundance of each unique TCRbeta CDR3 rearrangement, sequence reads were collapsed and filtered. Productive Simpson clonality was computed per sample as the square root of Simpson's diversity index over productive rearrangements. TCRdb holds this immuneACCESS table with in-frame rearrangements only. Some clones are missing; in checked studies, unresolved V genes explain under half, and the rest has no known cause. Clone size and the V and J calls come from that table; the DNA yielded D and trimming. This sample gives over 100,000 clones in total; 84% of them show up just once. The ten largest clones capture roughly 29% of the sample.

The paper's findings and limits, for the study overall: The quantity of clinical and demographic metadata differed by source and by participant and was supplied without curation.

This clone was recorded at least ten times. The clone's antigen remains unknown. Within one base of it there is no much larger clone, and no base qualities were kept. Each collaborating institution followed its own protocols to collect whole blood in K2EDTA tubes. For TCRbeta analysis, collaborators shipped samples in one of three forms: frozen whole blood, isolated PBMCs, or DNA extracted from either of those sample types. Input material: peripheral blood. This TCR was sampled from a man aged 55 to 69 with acute or convalescent COVID-19.

The CDR3 has the sequence CASSLIGGASNVGELFF. DNA sequence: TGCGCCAGCAGCTTGATAGGTGGGGCGAGTAACGTCGGGGAGCTGTTTTTT. This chain joins TRBV5-1 to TRBJ2-2; TRBD1 is perhaps the D gene, given 5 matching bases. V and J lose 1 base and 7 bases, and a span of 20 bases separates them. CDR1 SGHRS and CDR2 YFSETQ were looked up in the germline V gene. Its CDR3 holds 17 amino acids, cysteine through phenylalanine. The only DNA kept is the CDR3, 51 bases in frame from the first base.